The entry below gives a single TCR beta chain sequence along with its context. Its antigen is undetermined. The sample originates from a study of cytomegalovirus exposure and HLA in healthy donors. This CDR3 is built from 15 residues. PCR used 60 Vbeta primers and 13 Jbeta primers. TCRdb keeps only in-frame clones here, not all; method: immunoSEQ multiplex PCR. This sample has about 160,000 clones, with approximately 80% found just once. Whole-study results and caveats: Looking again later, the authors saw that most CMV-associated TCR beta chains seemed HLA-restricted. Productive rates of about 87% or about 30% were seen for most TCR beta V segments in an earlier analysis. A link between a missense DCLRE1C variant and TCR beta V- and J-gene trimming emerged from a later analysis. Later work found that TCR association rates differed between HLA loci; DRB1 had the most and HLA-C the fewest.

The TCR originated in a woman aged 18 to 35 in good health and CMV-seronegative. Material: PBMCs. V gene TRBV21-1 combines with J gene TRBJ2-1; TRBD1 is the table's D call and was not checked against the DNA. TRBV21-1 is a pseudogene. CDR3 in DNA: TGTGCCAGCAGTCCCACCCGGGACAGACCCAATGAGCAGTTCTTC. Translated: CASSPTRDRPNEQFF.